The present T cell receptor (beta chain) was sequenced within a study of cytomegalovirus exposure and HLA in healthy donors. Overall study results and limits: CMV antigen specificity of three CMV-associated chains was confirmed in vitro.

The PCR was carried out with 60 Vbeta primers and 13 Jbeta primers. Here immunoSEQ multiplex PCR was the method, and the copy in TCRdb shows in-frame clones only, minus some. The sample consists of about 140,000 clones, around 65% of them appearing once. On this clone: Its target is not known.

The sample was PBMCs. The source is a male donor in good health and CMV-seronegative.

CDR3 sequence (DNA): TGTGCCAGCAGTTTAGAAGGGCCGGGACAGCTATACGAGCAGTACTTC. Protein product: CASSLEGPGQLYEQYF. The chain employs TRBV27 and TRBJ2-7, with 7 bases aligning to TRBD1. The CDR3 spans 16 residues. Germline assignment: CDR1 MNHEY and CDR2 SMNVEV (reference sequence). J gave up 4 bases and V 2 bases, and 11 bases lay outside the gene matches.